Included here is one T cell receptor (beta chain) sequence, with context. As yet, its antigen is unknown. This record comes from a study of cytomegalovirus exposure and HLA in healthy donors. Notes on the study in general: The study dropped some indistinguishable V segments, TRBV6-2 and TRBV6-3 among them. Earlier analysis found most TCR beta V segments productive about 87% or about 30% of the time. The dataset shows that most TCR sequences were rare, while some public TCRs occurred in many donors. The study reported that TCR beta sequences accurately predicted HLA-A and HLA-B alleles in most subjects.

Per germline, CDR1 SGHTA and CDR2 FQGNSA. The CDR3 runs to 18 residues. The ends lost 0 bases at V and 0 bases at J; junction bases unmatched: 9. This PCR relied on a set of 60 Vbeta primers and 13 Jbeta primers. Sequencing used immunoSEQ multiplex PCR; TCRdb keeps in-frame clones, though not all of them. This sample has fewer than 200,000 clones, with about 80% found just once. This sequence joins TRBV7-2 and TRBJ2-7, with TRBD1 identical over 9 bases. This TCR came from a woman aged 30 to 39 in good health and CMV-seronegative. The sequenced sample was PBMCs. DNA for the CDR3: TGTGCCAGCAGCTTAGCCGGGACAGGGCCTCTTAGCTCCTACGAGCAGTACTTC. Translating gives CASSLAGTGPLSSYEQYF.